The rows below give T cell receptor beta chains drawn from one sample of a study of CD8 T cells in ankylosing spondylitis. TCRdb re-derived calls from the 5' RACE reads in MiXCR, one entry per CDR3 protein. The sample gives approximately 240,000 distinct CDR3 sequences, 20% to 30% of which show up once; approximately 0.61% is in the top ten. The specimen sequenced was blood, either unsorted or a sorted T cell fraction (not recorded which). Source of these receptors: a male donor with ankylosing spondylitis or in good health (not recorded which). Both conserved end residues are part of each CDR3. The order of the fields is V gene, CDR3 length, clone size, J gene, D gene, CDR3 DNA, CDR3 protein. The D gene is left open where the match is weak. Some rows have no size entry. The others give once, few or many, or a class for an expanded clone.

>TRBV4-2|15|few|TRBJ2-7|TRBD1
TGTGCCAGCAGCCAAGCCGGGACAGGGTCTTACGAGCAGTACTTC
CASSQAGTGSYEQYF
>TRBV10-3|15|few|TRBJ2-6|.
TGTGCCATCAGTGACAGGGCCTCTGGGGCCAACGTCCTGACTTTC
CAISDRASGANVLTF
>TRBV2|12|many|TRBJ1-2|TRBD1
TGTGCCAGCAGTGGACAGGGACTTGGCTACACCTTC
CASSGQGLGYTF
>TRBV7-9|14|few|TRBJ2-5|.
TGTGCCAGCAGCTTTTCTCCATCCCAAGAGACCCAGTACTTC
CASSFSPSQETQYF
>TRBV20-1|16|once|TRBJ1-2|.
TGCAGTGCTTGGGTTATCGGGCAGAAGATTAACTATGGCTACACCTTC
CSAWVIGQKINYGYTF
>TRBV20-1|10|few|TRBJ2-5|.
TGCAGTGCTGTTGAAGAGACCCAGTACTTC
CSAVEETQYF
>TRBV15|16|.|TRBJ2-6|.
TGTGCCACCAGCAGAGGGGGAAACTCTGGGGCCAACGTCCTGACTTTC
CATSRGGNSGANVLTF
>TRBV20-1|12|.|TRBJ2-3|.
TGCAGTGCATGGCAAACGCCAGATACGCAGTATTTT
CSAWQTPDTQYF
>TRBV2|17|.|TRBJ2-6|.
TGTGCCAGCAGTGAAGCGCAGGGACTCTCTGGGGCCAACGTCCTGACTTTC
CASSEAQGLSGANVLTF
>TRBV5-1|15|.|TRBJ2-7|.
TGCGCCAGCAGCCCAGCCGGGACGGTGACCTACGAGCAGTACTTC
CASSPAGTVTYEQYF
>TRBV6-1|19|few|TRBJ2-1|TRBD2
TGTGCCAGCAGGAAGGGACTAGCGGGGGGCCTAAGCTCCTACAATGAGCAGTTCTTC
CASRKGLAGGLSSYNEQFF
>TRBV6-6|13|few|TRBJ2-7|.
TGTGCCAGCAGTCGGGTCCTTACCTACGAGCAGTACTTC
CASSRVLTYEQYF
>TRBV6-1|16|once|TRBJ2-5|TRBD1
TGTGCCAGCAGCCGGGGGCGGACAGGGAGAAAAGAGACCCAGTACTTC
CASSRGRTGRKETQYF
>TRBV20-1|12|.|TRBJ2-1|.
TGCAGTGCTAGAGGTGTAAATGATGAGCAGTTCTTC
CSARGVNDEQFF
>TRBV2|14|many|TRBJ2-7|TRBD2
TGTGCCAGCAGAAGTCGGCTAGCGGGGAGTGAGCAGTACTTC
CASRSRLAGSEQYF
>TRBV4-2|17|many|TRBJ1-1|.
TGTGCCAGCAGCCAAGTTGTGAGGGGACCTATGAACACTGAAGCTTTCTTT
CASSQVVRGPMNTEAFF
>TRBV12-3/TRBV12-4|13|many|TRBJ1-5|.
TGTGCCAGCAGTTTGCAGTCAAATCAGCCCCAGCATTTT
CASSLQSNQPQHF
>TRBV20-1|15|few|TRBJ2-4|.
TGCAGTGCTAGAGTTAACTTGATTGGCAAAAACATTCAGTACTTC
CSARVNLIGKNIQYF
>TRBV28|15|few|TRBJ2-1|TRBD1
TGTGCCAGCAGTTCAACGACAGGGGTCAGGGATGAGCAGTTCTTC
CASSSTTGVRDEQFF
>TRBV15|17|.|TRBJ2-1|.
TGTGCCACCAGCCCTCGACCGGTGGGATGGGGAAACAATGAGCAGTTCTTC
CATSPRPVGWGNNEQFF
>TRBV12-3/TRBV12-4|11|.|TRBJ2-5|.
TGTGCCAGCACCTTCGGGGAGACCCAGTACTTC
CASTFGETQYF
>TRBV5-5|17|many|TRBJ2-3|TRBD2
TGTGCCAGCAGCTTGCATGGGACTAGCGGGGGGGGAGATACGCAGTATTTT
CASSLHGTSGGGDTQYF
>TRBV7-3|15|many|TRBJ2-2|.
TGTGCCAGCAGCCCAACCCAGGGGAACACCGGGGAGCTGTTTTTT
CASSPTQGNTGELFF
>TRBV28|14|many|TRBJ2-7|.
TGTGCCAGCAGTTTGGCAGGGGAGGCCTACGAGCAGTACTTC
CASSLAGEAYEQYF
>TRBV12-3/TRBV12-4|15|.|TRBJ2-7|.
TGTGCCAGCAGTCCCCGGCCCTACACAACCGGCGAGCAGTACTTC
CASSPRPYTTGEQYF
>TRBV4-1|17|few|TRBJ1-5|.
TGCGCCAGCAGCCTCCGGCTGGGACCGCCTGGCAATCAGCCCCAGCATTTT
CASSLRLGPPGNQPQHF
>TRBV20-1|15|.|TRBJ2-1|.
TGCAGTGCTAGAGGGTCAGAGCCTCCCTACAATGAGCAGTTCTTC
CSARGSEPPYNEQFF
>TRBV20-1|15|few|TRBJ2-3|.
TGCAGTGCCCCCCCGCCGGAGGGAACCACAGATACGCAGTATTTT
CSAPPPEGTTDTQYF
>TRBV6-5|15|few|TRBJ1-6|TRBD1
TGTGCCAGCAGTTCCCGGACAGGAGGGGTTTCACCCCTCCACTTT
CASSSRTGGVSPLHF
>TRBV5-5|13|.|TRBJ2-3|.
TGTGCCAGCAGCAGGAGTTACACAGATACGCAGTATTTT
CASSRSYTDTQYF
>TRBV5-1|15|.|TRBJ2-3|TRBD2
TGCGCCAGCAGCCGGGGCGGGGGGGCGTCGGATACGCAGTATTTT
CASSRGGGASDTQYF